Listed below are T cell receptor beta chains from one sample, sequenced in a study of T cells in Graves' hyperthyroidism and ophthalmopathy. MiXCR, applied by TCRdb to the multiplex PCR reads, yields one record per CDR3 protein. The sample holds approximately 620,000 distinct CDR3 sequences, approximately 14% seen once. Sequenced input: blood. The receptors were sampled from a woman aged 30 to 39 with Graves' hyperthyroidism that later progressed to Graves' ophthalmopathy. Each CDR3 is given with its conserved first and last residue.

>TRBV9
CASSPSGGSYEQYF
>TRBV4-1
CASSQDETTSGYNEQFF
>TRBV30
CAWGVGLSYEQYF
>TRBV27
CASSGTGLPGQIGTQYF
>TRBV6-1
CASINVGGNQPQHF
>TRBV6-1
CASSMSHGAEAFF
>TRBV11-3
CASSLDEGRAFF
>TRBV24-1
CATSDHNAGNTIYF
>TRBV3-1
CASSQAVNTEAFF
>TRBV3-1
CASSQDHRTADTQYF
>TRBV19
CASSIAVPNGQPQHF
>TRBV2
CASGPGPGNTIYF
>TRBV9
CASSVAMGQETQYF
>TRBV14
CASSPSRERADTQYF
>TRBV7-9
CASSSGRNYEQYF
>TRBV19
CASSSLRDGQGNYGYTF
>TRBV20-1
CSASLGLAGASYEQYF
>TRBV24-1
CATSKTTDTQYF
>TRBV4-1
CASSLGSLRDYEQYF
>TRBV12-5
CASGLVPKGLAGMEYNEQFF
>TRBV19
CASSWQGGHYGYTF
>TRBV24-1
CATSDGSGRDTGELFF
>TRBV12-3/TRBV12-4
CANALQATGELFF
>TRBV30
CAWSGTSGSTDTQYF
>TRBV12-3/TRBV12-4
CASSGTSGRRETQYF
>TRBV11-2
CASSLSLGLHGYTF
>TRBV19
CASSIVAKGSQPQHF
>TRBV11-3
CASSYRTAYGDEQFF
>TRBV6-4
CASSDAERQEQFF
>TRBV28
CASSLKVRSYGYTF
>TRBV30
CAWIEPGQGNTEAFF
>TRBV20-1
CSAREKGSDSGPTNYGYTF
>TRBV7-2
CASSWPRAGGTDTQYF
>TRBV24-1
CATATSNYGYTF
>TRBV19
CASIGGEQYF
>TRBV5-1
CASSPRTSGSSSYNEQFF
>TRBV4-2
CASSQGTDGELFF
>TRBV24-1
CATRGGAGENTGELFF
>TRBV11-2
CASRLAAGELFF
>TRBV11-2
CASSSHLAGDIYEQYF
>TRBV7-6
CASSLQGFETQYF
>TRBV5-5
CASSLGLAGSNYEQYF
>TRBV19
CASRETRLSDEQYF
>TRBV12-3/TRBV12-4
CASSLARGRTGELFF
>TRBV3-1
CASSQRVSGSMYEQYF
>TRBV15
CATSRGQAPSYNEQFF
>TRBV27
CASSGTSGPYNEQFF